This T cell receptor beta chain was recorded in a study of blood T cells in healthy people across ages. Study-wide findings and caveats: Observed TCR beta diversity per million T cells went down as age went up. This fall followed a roughly linear course with age. For the donors, CMV status was unknown and possibly confounded expanded clonotype changes.

For the second PCR, which ran for about 6 to 11 cycles, a sample-barcoded 5' primer and a J-beta primer mix were used. In TCRdb, the 5' RACE reads were re-called with MiXCR into one record per CDR3 protein. The sample includes 450,000 to 650,000 distinct CDR3 sequences, 24% of them seen just once. CDR1 and CDR2 (germline): SGDLS, YYNGEE. The CDR3 loop spans 17 amino acids. Trimming at V came to 4 bases and at J to 2 bases, leaving 11 bases not matched to a gene. A remark on this clonotype: As yet, its antigen is unknown.

These data also featured in a second study, about T cells of mothers and their children.

Source material: blood. The chain links TRBV9 to TRBJ2-4; 8 nucleotides agree with TRBD1. The source is a boy between 10 and 17 years old in good health. The CDR3 nucleotides are TGTGCCAGCAGCTTTGCGGCAGGGGGCACGACCAAAAACATTCAGTACTTC. It yields the protein CASSFAAGGTTKNIQYF.